One and the same sample provided the 14 T cell receptor beta chains below, sequenced in a study of blood T cell repertoires in COVID-19. Data came from immunoSEQ multiplex PCR; TCRdb stores just in-frame clones and leaves some out. This sample has more than 300,000 clones; roughly 86% occur once, and the top ten carry roughly 2%. Sequencing input: PBMCs or T cells enriched from blood (not recorded which). These receptors were taken from a man aged 35 to 55 in a cohort exposed to, infected with or recovered from COVID-19 (not recorded which).

This clone was recorded once. This sequence joins TRBV11-2 and TRBJ2-7; D perhaps matches TRBD1 (5 bases). Germline CDR1 SGHAT, CDR2 FQNNGV. The CDR3 spans 12 residues. V dropped 5 bases and J dropped 3 bases, with 8 bases sitting between them. The DNA for the CDR3 is TGTGCCAGCAGCGCCCAGGGCTACGAGCAGTACTTC. Its translation is CASSAQGYEQYF.

Concerning this clone: This specimen includes other DNA sequences encoding the same CDR3. V usage is TRBV19 and J usage is TRBJ1-5, with TRBD1 identical over 7 bases. Per germline, CDR1 LNHDA and CDR2 SQIVND (reference sequence). CDR3 size: 14 residues. The trim removed 4 bases at V and 3 bases at J, leaving 3 bases unmatched. In DNA, the CDR3 is TGTGCCAGTAGTACGACAGGGAACAATCAGCCCCAGCATTTT. This codes for CASSTTGNNQPQHF.

The CDR3 is CASSLRGLTGELFF. CDR3 nucleotide sequence: TGTGCCAGCAGTTTAAGAGGGTTAACCGGGGAGCTGTTTTTT. This chain joins TRBV27 and TRBJ2-2, with D maybe TRBD2 (5 bases). Germline loops: CDR1 MNHEY, CDR2 SMNVEV (reference sequence). The V end was cut by 2 bases, the J end by 5 bases, with 9 bases between. This CDR3 spans 14 amino acids.

This rearrangement joins TRBV25-1 to TRBJ2-7, with D possibly TRBD1 on 5 matching bases. There are 14 residues in the CDR3. V lost 5 bases, J lost 6 bases, and 17 bases lay in between. Germline V CDR1 and CDR2: MGHDK, SYGVNS. CDR3 in DNA: TGTGCCAGCAGTCTGCAGCAGGGCTCAAGCGAGCAGTACTTC. Its protein is CASSLQQGSSEQYF.

This chain connects TRBV28 to TRBJ2-2; D is undetermined. V was trimmed by 2 bases and J by 7 bases, leaving 8 bases between them. The CDR3 sequence is 13 residues long. CDR1 is MDHEN and CDR2 is SYDVKM in the germline V gene. The CDR3 nucleotides are TGTGCCAGCAGTTTAACGGAGAGCGGGGAGCTGTTTTTT. Protein sequence: CASSLTESGELFF.

The table lists this clone with a count of one. This chain joins TRBV7-2 and TRBJ2-1, with D uncertain. The ends were cut back, 1 base at V and 10 bases at J, with 5 bases in the middle. Germline V lookup: CDR1 SGHTA, CDR2 FQGNSA. The CDR3 covers 11 residues. CDR3 protein: CASSLVREQFF. CDR3 nucleotides: TGTGCCAGCAGCTTAGTCCGGGAGCAGTTCTTC.

The V gene is TRBV10-3, the J gene TRBJ1-1, with a tentative D call TRBD1 (5 bases). This CDR3 contains 16 residues. Germline values: CDR1 ENHRY, CDR2 SYGVKD. Trimming cost V 5 bases and J 2 bases, with 18 bases left between them. This CDR3 reads CAISPGGFSRNTEAFF. CDR3 DNA sequence: TGTGCCATCAGTCCTGGGGGGTTTTCTCGAAACACTGAAGCTTTCTTT.

V and J are TRBV6-6 and TRBJ2-5; 9 nucleotides align to TRBD1. CDR1 is MNHNY and CDR2 is SVGAGI in the germline V gene (reference sequence). CDR3 length: 14 residues. Losses at the gene ends were 2 bases for V and 5 bases for J; bases not matched to a gene: 3. The DNA for the CDR3 is TGTGCCAGCAGTTACACAGGGGGCATGGAGACCCAGTACTTC. Translation: CASSYTGGMETQYF.

The J gene is TRBJ2-1, the V gene TRBV4-1; a possible D gene is TRBD2 (5 bases). The CDR3 runs to 16 residues. Looked up from germline, CDR1 is MGHRA and CDR2 is YSYEKL. Between the trimmed V and J ends, which lost 0 bases and 10 bases, there was a span of 19 bases. CDR3 sequence reads: CASSQDKIFTSSEQFF. For the CDR3, the DNA is TGCGCCAGCAGCCAAGACAAAATCTTTACTTCTAGCGAGCAGTTCTTC.

This chain's CDR3 is CASSPPNSQLSNEQFF. CDR3 coding DNA: TGTGCCAGCTCACCACCGAACAGTCAGCTCTCCAATGAGCAGTTCTTC. V and J are TRBV18 and TRBJ2-1; D not resolved. V was cut by 0 bases and J by 6 bases, with 15 bases left in between. Germline CDR1 is KGHSH and CDR2 is LQKENI. The CDR3 consists of 16 residues. Variable domain in full (rest from reference TRBV18 and TRBJ2-1): NAGVMQNPRHLVRRRGQEARLRCSPMKGHSHVYWYRQLPEEGLKFMVYLQKENIIDESGMPKERFSAEFPKEGPSILRIQQVVRGDSAAYFCASSPPNSQLSNEQFFGPGTRLTVL.

The chain has TRBV5-1 and TRBJ1-2, with D unclear. This CDR3 is 14 amino acids long. CDR1 SGHRS and CDR2 YFSETQ come from the germline V gene. The germline V and J ends were trimmed by 4 bases and 3 bases, with 13 bases remaining between them. CDR3 amino acids: CASSASGIDYGYTF. The CDR3 DNA reads TGCGCCAGCAGCGCCTCCGGGATCGACTATGGCTACACCTTC.

This chain joins TRBV3-1 (or the pseudogene TRBV3-2) and TRBJ2-7; 13 nucleotides match TRBD2. V shed 5 bases and J 0 bases; nucleotides not matched to a gene: 7. Germline V gives CDR1 LGHDT, CDR2 YNNKEL (reference sequence). CDR3 size: 17 residues. In DNA form, the CDR3 reads TGTGCCAGCAGCTACGGGACTAGCGGGACCAACTCCTACGAGCAGTACTTC. This gives the protein CASSYGTSGTNSYEQYF.

The DNA for the CDR3 is TGTGCCACCAGTGATACCCGGACAGTGGATGGAGCTTTCTTT. Protein product: CATSDTRTVDGAFF. The chain carries TRBV24-1 and TRBJ1-1, with a possible D match to TRBD1 (6 bases). This CDR3 is built from 14 residues. The ends were cut back, 3 bases at V and 10 bases at J, with 17 bases in the middle. CDR1 is KGHDR, CDR2 SFDVKD, per germline.

The chain employs TRBV27 and TRBJ1-2; no reliable D call. Germline V gives CDR1 MNHEY, CDR2 SMNVEV (reference sequence). This CDR3 spans 15 amino acids. V lost 0 bases and J 6 bases, leaving 14 bases between the germline ends. The CDR3 region is CASSLSVRTDHGYTF. The CDR3 DNA reads TGTGCCAGCAGTTTATCCGTCCGAACAGACCATGGCTACACCTTC.